This TCR beta chain was identified during a study of T cell clones after liver transplantation. Study results and caveats: Post-transplant time points were not standardized, so conclusions are preliminary.

Points on this clone: Its matching antigen is unknown.

Some clones are missing from TCRdb's copy, which holds only in-frame ones; the method was immunoSEQ multiplex PCR. This sample yields around 97,000 clones, of which about 88% are seen a single time; approximately 3% belongs to the top ten. The sequencing here drew on CD4+ T cells from blood, taken approximately 43 months after liver transplant. This TCR was sampled from a human patient who received a liver transplant. Some T cells may be provided by the graft donor.

This CDR3 reads CASSPRGASMNTEAFF. The CDR3 DNA follows: TGTGCCAGCAGCCCCCGGGGCGCTAGCATGAACACTGAAGCTTTCTTT. The chain links TRBV5-4 to TRBJ1-1; D is possibly TRBD1 (5 bases). V was clipped by 4 bases and J by 0 bases, with 16 bases between them. This CDR3 region has 16 residues. Germline V gene data show CDR1 as SGHNT and CDR2 as YYREEE (reference sequence).